This T cell receptor (beta chain) was documented in a study of CD8+ T cells in alopecia areata. Notes on the study in general: Sequence data from scalp samples additionally include resident alphabeta T cells of normal skin.

Extracted RNA was reverse transcribed into cDNA, the sequencing template. Some clones are missing from TCRdb's copy, which holds only in-frame ones; the method was immunoSEQ multiplex PCR. The sample comprises approximately 200,000 clones, more than 55% of which are singletons, and 3% to 3.5% rests with the top ten. Treatment given: oral pan-JAK inhibitor, 5-10 mg twice daily. Alopecia areata patients gave lesional scalp punch biopsies and peripheral blood samples. CD4+ and CD8+ T cells were sorted from PBMCs. A note on this clone: The antigen is not known.

Germline V gene sequence: CDR1 SQVTM, CDR2 ANQGSEA. Trimming pared 7 bases from V and 2 bases from J, leaving 11 bases between. The CDR3 runs 12 residues. The clonotype was recovered from a human donor with alopecia areata. The chain is built from TRBV29-1 and TRBJ1-1, with D perhaps matching TRBD1 (5 bases). Here the sequenced sample was CD4+ T cells sorted from blood, taken at week 4, from a patient treated with tofacitinib. CDR3 amino acids: CSGGGTNTEAFF. The CDR3 region has the DNA TGCAGCGGGGGGGGTACCAACACTGAAGCTTTCTTT.